These 25 T cell receptor beta chains share one sample of origin, sequenced in a study of T-cell reconstitution after alpha-beta-depleted transplantation in children. It was with unique molecular identifiers that the TCRbeta library was prepared. TCRdb fed the PCR reads into MiXCR, producing one record per CDR3 protein. The sample holds around 700,000 distinct CDR3 sequences; around 13% are singletons and the top ten take 0.79%. The sample in question was PBMCs, obtained before TCRalphabeta/CD19-depleted stem cell transplant. The receptor source for this set is a girl aged 2-15 years with congenital amegakaryocytic thrombocytopenia, due to receive a stem cell transplant.

This clonotype was observed at least ten times. The chain recombines TRBV20-1 with TRBJ2-2, with D tentatively TRBD2 (5 bases). V was shortened by 6 bases and J by 5 bases, with 13 bases between the two germline ends. Germline lookup yields CDR1 DFQATT and CDR2 SNEGSKA (reference sequence). The CDR3 runs to 13 residues. The DNA for the CDR3 is TGCAGTGCCGTGGAGGCACGAACCGGGGAGCTGTTTTTT. It specifies CSAVEARTGELFF.

This clonotype was observed at least ten times. The rearrangement uses TRBV7-2 and TRBJ2-1; D gene unclear. This CDR3 is built from 15 residues. Germline V gene sequence: CDR1 SGHTA, CDR2 FQGNSA. Trimming took off 2 bases at V and 6 bases at J, with 14 bases between the two ends. The CDR3 sequence is CASSLTGDGRNEQFF. In DNA, the CDR3 is TGTGCCAGCAGCTTAACCGGAGACGGGCGCAATGAGCAGTTCTTC.

The chain uses TRBV4-1 and TRBJ2-7; D gene uncertain. Germline V gene sequence: CDR1 MGHRA, CDR2 YSYEKL. Trimming cost V 0 bases and J 4 bases, with 10 bases left between them. This CDR3 contains 14 residues. This CDR3 is CASSQELLLYEQYF. The CDR3 bases are TGCGCCAGCAGCCAAGAACTACTCCTGTACGAGCAGTACTTC.

This clonotype was recorded a few times. The chain recombines TRBV5-6 with TRBJ2-3, with TRBD2 matching 12 bases. The CDR3 is made up of 17 amino acids. Germline CDR1 is SGHDT and CDR2 is YYEEEE. J lost 4 bases, V lost 4 bases, and 10 bases had no gene match. CDR3 residues: CASSTLGLAGGPDTQYF. DNA of the CDR3: TGTGCCAGCAGCACGTTGGGGCTAGCGGGAGGGCCAGATACGCAGTATTTT.

The V call is TRBV11-2, the J call TRBJ1-1; D is perhaps TRBD1 (5 bases). The CDR3 has 15 amino acids. V dropped 2 bases and J dropped 8 bases, with 18 bases sitting between them. CDR1 SGHAT and CDR2 FQNNGV come from the germline V gene. This chain's CDR3 is CASSLSRGGVSEAFF. The CDR3, as DNA: TGTGCCAGCAGCTTATCAAGGGGAGGGGTTTCGGAAGCTTTCTTT. The variable domain in full, completed from reference TRBV11-2 and TRBJ1-1, reads EAGVAQSPRYKIIEKRQSVAFWCNPISGHATLYWYQQILGQGPKLLIQFQNNGVVDDSQLPKDRFSAERLKGVDSTLKIQPAKLEDSAVYLCASSLSRGGVSEAFFGQGTRLTVV.

There are a few counts of this clonotype. The chain recombines TRBV10-3 with TRBJ2-1; D tentatively reads TRBD1 or TRBD2 (5 bases each). Looked up from germline, CDR1 is ENHRY and CDR2 is SYGVKD. V was cut by 11 bases and J by 2 bases, with 19 bases left in between. CDR3 length equals 15 residues. CDR3 coding DNA: TGTGCCGCCTCTTCAGGGAGTCATGCCTACAATGAGCAGTTCTTC. Protein: CAASSGSHAYNEQFF.

The chain recombines TRBV5-1 with TRBJ2-2; D ambiguous. Trimming stripped 0 bases from V and 7 bases from J, with 10 bases between. The V gene's germline CDR1 is SGHRS and CDR2 YFSETQ. The CDR3 length is 14 residues. This chain's CDR3 is CASSLAGDNGELFF. CDR3 nucleotide sequence: TGCGCCAGCAGCTTGGCTGGAGATAACGGGGAGCTGTTTTTT.

This clonotype was observed at least ten times. J is TRBJ2-1 and V is TRBV10-3; TRBD1 matches 7 bases. From germline, CDR1 is ENHRY and CDR2 SYGVKD. CDR3 length equals 13 residues. The V and J ends lost 8 bases and 8 bases, in that order; junction bases with no gene match: 9. This chain's CDR3 is CAIEARGSDEQFF. CDR3 DNA sequence: TGTGCCATCGAGGCCAGGGGGTCCGATGAGCAGTTCTTC.

The chain has TRBV5-1 and TRBJ2-2; 7 nucleotides align to TRBD1. The CDR3 loop spans 17 amino acids. The ends lost 0 bases at V and 1 base at J; junction bases unmatched: 6. Germline assignment: CDR1 SGHRS and CDR2 YFSETQ. CDR3 DNA sequence: TGCGCCAGCAGCTTGGGACAGGGATCGGGGAACACCGGGGAGCTGTTTTTT. Translation: CASSLGQGSGNTGELFF.

V and J are TRBV10-3 and TRBJ1-2; D is uncertain. Germline lookup yields CDR1 ENHRY and CDR2 SYGVKD. Trimming stripped 0 bases from V and 4 bases from J, with 9 bases between. The CDR3 is 14 residues long. This chain's CDR3 is CAISESVSIYGYTF. CDR3 sequence (DNA): TGTGCCATCAGTGAGTCGGTCAGCATCTATGGCTACACCTTC.

Ten or more counts support this clonotype. The chain carries TRBV7-9 and TRBJ2-1; unclear D gene. The V end was cut by 8 bases, the J end by 8 bases, with 13 bases between. Looked up from germline, CDR1 is SEHNR and CDR2 is FQNEAQ (reference sequence). This CDR3 contains 12 residues. The CDR3 sequence is CASSTLGYEQFF. As DNA, the CDR3 is TGTGCCAGCTCGACGCTAGGCTATGAGCAGTTCTTC. Complete variable domain (other parts from reference TRBV7-9 and TRBJ2-1): DTGVSQNPRHKITKRGQNVTFRCDPISEHNRLYWYRQTLGQGPEFLTYFQNEAQLEKSRLLSDRFSAERPKGSFSTLEIQRTEQGDSAMYLCASSTLGYEQFFGPGTRLTVL.

This clonotype was recorded at least ten times. The chain recombines TRBV20-1 with TRBJ2-7; 9 nucleotides match TRBD2. CDR1 is DFQATT, CDR2 SNEGSKA, per germline (reference sequence). This CDR3 has 13 residues. Germline trimming cut 1 base from V and 4 bases from J; bases unmatched to any gene: 2. In DNA, the CDR3 is TGCAGTGCTAGAGCGACTAGCGGTTACGAGCAGTACTTC. Protein: CSARATSGYEQYF.

Only a few counts were recorded for this clonotype. The chain carries TRBV5-1 and TRBJ1-2, with D possibly being TRBD1 (6 bases). The germline V gene has CDR1 SGHRS and CDR2 YFSETQ. The CDR3 has 13 residues. V lost 5 bases, J lost 7 bases, and 15 bases lay in between. CDR3 sequence reads: CASRTGADGGYTF. The CDR3, as DNA: TGCGCCAGCAGGACGGGGGCGGATGGTGGCTACACCTTC.

The genes are TRBV7-6 and TRBJ2-5; D perhaps matches TRBD1 (6 bases). Germline V CDR1 and CDR2: SGHVS, FNYEAQ. This CDR3 has 15 residues. V shed 6 bases and J shed 4 bases, with 18 bases lying between them. The DNA for the CDR3 is TGTGCCAGCAGACCCGGACAGATTACGGGAGAGACCCAGTACTTC. The encoded protein is CASRPGQITGETQYF.

This chain uses TRBV6-1 with TRBJ2-1, with TRBD2 matching over 7 bases. CDR3 length: 17 amino acids. The germline V gene has CDR1 MNHNS and CDR2 SASEGT. Germline trimming cut 6 bases from V and 5 bases from J; bases unmatched to any gene: 16. CDR3 in DNA: TGTGCCAGCAGCTCCGACGTTTTTAGCGGGCAACACAATGAGCAGTTCTTC. Amino acid sequence: CASSSDVFSGQHNEQFF.

The rearrangement joins TRBV3-1 to TRBJ1-2; D remains unclear. V lost 4 bases and J 9 bases, leaving 18 bases between the germline ends. From germline, CDR1 is LGHDT and CDR2 YNNKEL (reference sequence). The CDR3 totals 14 residues. The CDR3 region is CASSLNLADSSYTF. The CDR3 nucleotides are TGTGCCAGCAGCCTGAACCTAGCTGACTCGAGCTACACCTTC.

This clonotype was detected ten times or more. This chain links TRBV14 with TRBJ2-1; D not certain. The CDR3 is 13 residues long. V was cut by 0 bases and J by 2 bases, with 2 bases left in between. CDR1 SGHDN and CDR2 FVKESK come from the germline V gene. In nucleotides, the CDR3 is TGTGCCAGCAGCCAAGACGCCTACAATGAGCAGTTCTTC. Its protein is CASSQDAYNEQFF.

In the case of this clonotype: This could be a read error, since a much larger clone is one nucleotide away. V is TRBV15 and J is TRBJ1-2; weak D call: TRBD1 (5 bases). Germline CDR1 reads LNHNV; CDR2 reads YYDKDF (reference sequence). This CDR3 spans 16 amino acids. CDR3 nucleotides: TGTGCCACCAGCAGAGATGCCTCAGGGAGACTCTATGGCGACACCTTC. Amino acids: CATSRDASGRLYGDTF.

The V call is TRBV7-6, the J call TRBJ2-2; TRBD1 matches 8 bases. Germline V gene data show CDR1 as SGHVS and CDR2 as FNYEAQ. V shed 4 bases, J shed 7 bases, and the junction held 5 bases outside the gene matches. The CDR3 length is 14 residues. CDR3 bases: TGTGCCAGCAGCTCCACAGGGGGTAACGGGGAGCTGTTTTTT. It codes for CASSSTGGNGELFF.

The V gene is TRBV6-5, the J gene TRBJ2-1, with D hard to call. Trimming removed 2 bases from V and 7 bases from J, with 9 bases in between. CDR1 and CDR2 (germline): MNHEY, SVGAGI. The CDR3 runs 13 residues. CDR3 sequence (DNA): TGTGCCAGCAGTTACGGCTCACATAATGAGCAGTTCTTC. It specifies CASSYGSHNEQFF.

This clonotype was seen repeatedly, ten times or more. The V gene is TRBV10-3, the J gene TRBJ2-7; no firm D call. Trimming pared 7 bases from V and 6 bases from J, leaving 13 bases between. There are 12 residues in the CDR3. Looked up from germline, CDR1 is ENHRY and CDR2 is SYGVKD. The CDR3 is CAIMAQKGEQYF. The CDR3 DNA sequence: TGTGCCATCATGGCACAGAAGGGCGAGCAGTACTTC.

Only a few counts were recorded for this clonotype. This chain joins TRBV25-1 and TRBJ2-2, with 11 bases that match TRBD1. This CDR3 is built from 20 residues. Looked up from germline, CDR1 is MGHDK and CDR2 is SYGVNS. J gave up 4 bases and V 4 bases, and 17 bases lay outside the gene matches. Here the CDR3 DNA reads TGTGCCAGCAGTGGGACAGGGGGCTCCCCGGGATCGTTAGGCACCGGGGAGCTGTTTTTT. Its protein product is CASSGTGGSPGSLGTGELFF.

This clonotype was detected only a few times. J is TRBJ2-1 and V is TRBV3-1; 13 positions agree with TRBD2. Germline V gene lookup returns CDR1 LGHDT and CDR2 YNNKEL (reference sequence). Losses at the gene ends were 4 bases for V and 8 bases for J; bases not matched to a gene: 5. The CDR3 totals 15 residues. The CDR3 region is CASSPPGLAGHEQFF. In DNA, the CDR3 is TGTGCCAGCAGCCCACCGGGACTAGCGGGACATGAGCAGTTCTTC.

This clonotype was seen more than once but under ten times. V usage is TRBV4-1 and J usage is TRBJ2-1; the D is unclear. The CDR3 is made up of 16 amino acids. CDR1 and CDR2 from the germline V gene are MGHRA and YSYEKL. V lost 4 bases to trimming and J lost 0 bases, with 13 bases between them. The DNA for the CDR3 is TGCGCCAGCAGCCGCCTGGGCTTGAGCTCCTACAATGAGCAGTTCTTC. Translation: CASSRLGLSSYNEQFF.

The sample holds many counts of this clonotype. The gene calls are TRBV3-1 and TRBJ2-6; tentative D call: TRBD1 (5 bases). V gave up 1 base and J gave up 0 bases, with 19 bases separating them. The germline V gene has CDR1 LGHDT and CDR2 YNNKEL (reference sequence). The length of the CDR3 is 20 residues. The CDR3 is CASSQASVADSLSGANVLTF. Here the CDR3 DNA reads TGTGCCAGCAGCCAAGCGAGTGTCGCAGACAGCCTCTCTGGGGCCAACGTCCTGACTTTC.